Only a few counts were recorded for the clone carrying this T cell receptor (beta chain). Its antigen remains unidentified. This specimen belongs to a study of blood T cells in healthy people across ages. Findings of the study overall: Percentage of naive T cells showed a strong correlation with TCR beta diversity.

The junction had 17 bases not matched to a gene; V was cut back by 2 bases and J by 11 bases. The germline CDR1 and CDR2 sequences are MNHEY and SVGAGI. CDR3 length: 17 amino acids. Isolated PBMCs totaled at least 6.5 million in each sample. A second PCR of 7 to 11 cycles used a sample-barcoded 5' primer and a J-beta primer mix. Each cDNA molecule carried a tag from a template-switch adaptor that contained 12 random nucleotides. TCRdb passed the 5' RACE reads through MiXCR, listing each CDR3 protein once. The sample includes about 1.7 million distinct CDR3 sequences, 28% of them seen just once. Sequencing was done on a sample of blood. V is TRBV6-5 and J is TRBJ2-5; 10 nucleotides agree with TRBD1. The clonotype originates from a woman aged 25 to 39 in good health. For the CDR3, the DNA is TGTGCCAGCAGTTACACTAGTGAAGGACAGGGGGTTGATGAGCAGTACTTC. It translates to CASSYTSEGQGVDEQYF.